The 9 T cell receptor beta chains listed next were all sequenced from one sample in a study of blood T cell repertoires in COVID-19. Assay: immunoSEQ multiplex PCR; the TCRdb copy retains only in-frame clones and omits some. Altogether 350,000 to 400,000 clones are present, 90% to 95% being singletons, with the ten largest covering 0.7% to 0.95%. Specimen: PBMCs or T cells enriched from blood (not recorded which). The source of these receptors is a woman between 35 and 50 years old who had been exposed to COVID-19.

The rearrangement links TRBV3-1 (or the pseudogene TRBV3-2) to TRBJ2-5; a weak D match, TRBD1 (6 bases). CDR3 length: 14 residues. Germline V CDR1 and CDR2: LGHDT, YNNKEL (reference sequence). The V and J ends lost 5 bases and 4 bases respectively, with 14 bases between them. CDR3 region: CASSTTGKGETQYF. The CDR3 DNA follows: TGTGCCAGCAGCACAACAGGGAAGGGAGAGACCCAGTACTTC.

In its sample, this clone was seen once. The chain carries TRBV7-2 and TRBJ2-7, with 7 bases matching TRBD2. Germline V gene lookup returns CDR1 SGHTA and CDR2 FQGNSA. V trimming: 5 bases; J trimming: 7 bases; junction bases outside the gene matches: 11. This CDR3 spans 14 amino acids. CDR3 amino acids: CASSQGRARLEQYF. CDR3 nucleotide sequence: TGTGCCAGCAGCCAAGGGAGGGCGCGGCTGGAGCAGTACTTC.

The chain couples TRBV5-1 to TRBJ1-4; TRBD1 is a possible D gene (5 bases). The CDR3 runs 15 residues. CDR1 and CDR2 from the germline V gene are SGHRS and YFSETQ. V was cut by 0 bases and J by 3 bases, with 9 bases left in between. CDR3 coding DNA: TGCGCCAGCAGCTTGGGAGACAGATCTAATGAAAAACTGTTTTTT. Translation: CASSLGDRSNEKLFF.

The V gene is TRBV18, the J gene TRBJ1-1; D may be TRBD1 (6 bases). Germline CDR1 and CDR2: KGHSH and LQKENI. Trimming removed 4 bases from V and 5 bases from J, with 11 bases in between. This CDR3 contains 13 residues. As DNA, the CDR3 is TGTGCCAGCTCACAGGGGGAGAGGACTGAAGCTTTCTTT. Its protein is CASSQGERTEAFF.

The rearrangement joins TRBV30 to TRBJ1-2; D ambiguous. The germline V gene has CDR1 GTSNPN and CDR2 SVGIG (reference sequence). V gave up 0 bases and J gave up 2 bases, with 7 bases separating them. This CDR3 region has 13 residues. The CDR3 sequence is CAWSVSANYGYTF. The CDR3 coding sequence is TGTGCCTGGAGTGTGTCTGCGAACTATGGCTACACCTTC.

This rearrangement joins TRBV15 to TRBJ1-1; the D gene is possibly TRBD1 (6 bases). Trimming removed 5 bases from V and 3 bases from J, with 19 bases in between. This CDR3 is built from 16 residues. Germline V gene data show CDR1 as LNHNV and CDR2 as YYDKDF (reference sequence). This chain's CDR3 is CATSFRRGLSHTEAFF. The DNA for the CDR3 is TGTGCCACCAGCTTCCGAAGGGGGTTATCCCACACTGAAGCTTTCTTT. The full variable domain, in which reference TRBV15 and TRBJ1-1 provide the parts outside the CDR3, is DAMVIQNPRYQVTQFGKPVTLSCSQTLNHNVMYWYQQKSSQAPKLLFHYYDKDFNNEADTPDNFQSRRPNTSFCFLDIRSPGLGDTAMYLCATSFRRGLSHTEAFFGQGTRLTVV.

V and J are TRBV27 and TRBJ2-2; the match to TRBD2 covers 12 bases. V lost 0 bases and J lost 4; bases outside the gene matches: 6. The CDR3 has 18 residues. Germline-derived CDR1 and CDR2 are MNHEY and SMNVEV (reference sequence). This chain's CDR3 is CASSLSPSGRAVTGELFF. In DNA, the CDR3 is TGTGCCAGCAGTTTATCGCCTAGCGGGAGGGCCGTCACCGGGGAGCTGTTTTTT.

The chain is built from TRBV13 and TRBJ2-2; D might be TRBD1 (5 bases). Trimming shortened V by 4 bases and J by 6 bases, and 15 bases separated the two germline ends. The CDR3 is made up of 15 amino acids. The germline gives CDR1 PRHDT, CDR2 FYEKMQ (reference sequence). CDR3: CASSSWTPGAGELFF. The CDR3, as DNA: TGTGCCAGCAGCTCCTGGACACCCGGCGCCGGGGAGCTGTTTTTT.

This rearrangement joins TRBV10-3 to TRBJ1-1, with a tentative D call TRBD1 (5 bases). Trimming stripped 4 bases from V and 4 bases from J, with 10 bases between. Per the germline V gene, CDR1 is ENHRY and CDR2 is SYGVKD. The CDR3 contains 13 residues. DNA of the CDR3: TGTGCCATCAGTGCCAGGGAGGGCACTGAAGCTTTCTTT. Residues: CAISAREGTEAFF.